This T cell receptor (beta chain) was recovered during a study of cytomegalovirus exposure and HLA in healthy donors. TCRdb keeps only in-frame clones here, not all; method: immunoSEQ multiplex PCR. The sample includes 100,000 or so clones, 85% of them seen just once. The CDR3 is 13 amino acids. The germline V gene encodes CDR1 LNHDA and CDR2 SQIVND (reference sequence). V shed 3 bases and J shed 4 bases, with 7 bases lying between them. V is TRBV19 and J is TRBJ2-1; D possibly corresponds to TRBD1 (6 bases). Sequencing was carried out using PBMCs. The receptor was isolated from a man aged 18 to 30 in good health and CMV-seropositive. The CDR3 reads CASSIQGYNEQFF. The CDR3 DNA reads TGTGCCAGTAGTATCCAGGGGTACAATGAGCAGTTCTTC.